This T cell receptor (beta chain) is drawn from a study of shared clonotypes between healthy human individuals. This clone was detected a few times. Its antigen is not identified. TCRdb's copy holds only in-frame clones and misses some; the assay was immunoSEQ multiplex PCR. Altogether around 200,000 clones are present, 65% to 70% being singletons, with the ten largest covering around 9.3%. Study-wide points: Across a handful of donors, naive CD4 shared 4.5% to 6%, naive CD8 under 4%, memory CD4 more than 2%, memory CD8 about 0.38%.

The receptor was derived from a man aged 25 to 40 in good health. Sample: memory CD4+ T cells sorted from blood. Subset specified: CD45RA-negative fraction.

CDR3 in DNA: TGTGCCACCCTAGACAGGGGGTACCAAGAGACCCAGTACTTC. This sequence encodes CATLDRGYQETQYF. The rearrangement links TRBV6-1 to TRBJ2-5; 9 nucleotides match TRBD1. The junction had 6 bases not matched to a gene; V was cut back by 10 bases and J by 0 bases. This CDR3 has 14 residues. From germline, CDR1 is MNHNS and CDR2 SASEGT.